This is a list of T cell receptor beta chains from one sample in a study of T-cell reconstitution after alpha-beta-depleted transplantation in children. TCRdb analysed the PCR reads with MiXCR anew, one entry per CDR3 protein. The table lists some 200,000 distinct CDR3 sequences, roughly 8.3% of them singletons. This specimen consisted of PBMCs, mostly from graft donor cells, obtained 360 days after TCRalphabeta/CD19-depleted stem cell transplant. Receptors were obtained from a male patient aged 2 to 10 who had a stem cell transplant for acute myeloid leukemia, so the T cells may come from the graft donor. CDR3s include the opening cysteine and the closing phenylalanine or tryptophan. Each record gives: V gene, J gene, CDR3 length, D gene, clone size, CDR3 DNA, CDR3 protein. D genes are given only for firm matches. For some rows the clone size is stated as once, few or many, or as a class when expanded; others skip it.

V: TRBV16; J: TRBJ2-3; length: 14; D: TRBD2; size: -; DNA: TGTGCCAGCAGCCGACGGGGGGGCGCAGATACGCAGTATTTT; CDR3: CASSRRGGADTQYF
V: TRBV4-1; J: TRBJ2-1; length: 16; D: -; size: many; DNA: TGCGCCAGCAGCCAGGAGACCCTACGGCCCTACAATGAGCAGTTCTTC; CDR3: CASSQETLRPYNEQFF
V: TRBV20-1; J: TRBJ1-2; length: 13; D: -; size: -; DNA: TGCAGTGCTAGATCGGGGTCGATCTATGGCTACACCTTC; CDR3: CSARSGSIYGYTF
V: TRBV10-1; J: TRBJ2-3; length: 17; D: TRBD2; size: many; DNA: TGCGCCAGCAGTGAGTCGCGGGCGGGGGGTGCGCCACCTACGCAGTATTTT; CDR3: CASSESRAGGAPPTQYF
V: TRBV4-2; J: TRBJ2-1; length: 13; D: -; size: -; DNA: TGTGCCAGCAGCCACGGGCAATACAATGAGCAGTTCTTC; CDR3: CASSHGQYNEQFF
V: TRBV5-1; J: TRBJ1-1; length: 15; D: -; size: many; DNA: TGCGCCAGCAGCGCCGGCGGGACGCCGAACACTGAAGCTTTCTTT; CDR3: CASSAGGTPNTEAFF
V: TRBV10-3; J: TRBJ1-6; length: 16; D: TRBD1; size: many; DNA: TGTGCCATCAGCACGGACAGGACTGATTATAATTCACCCCTCCACTTT; CDR3: CAISTDRTDYNSPLHF
V: TRBV20-1; J: TRBJ2-3; length: 13; D: -; size: few; DNA: TGCAGTGCTAGAGTTGAGGCCCCATATACGCAGTATTTT; CDR3: CSARVEAPYTQYF
V: TRBV7-3; J: TRBJ1-2; length: 16; D: -; size: many; DNA: TGTGCCAGCAGCTTCGGGGGGCGGGAGTCGCGCTATGGCTACACCTTC; CDR3: CASSFGGRESRYGYTF
V: TRBV20-1; J: TRBJ2-3; length: 13; D: TRBD2; size: few; DNA: TGCAGTGCGAAATGGACTAGCGGGAGGGTGCAGTATTTT; CDR3: CSAKWTSGRVQYF
V: TRBV6-5; J: TRBJ2-3; length: 15; D: TRBD1; size: many; DNA: TGTGCCAGCAGTTGGGACAGGGAGAGCACAGATACGCAGTATTTT; CDR3: CASSWDRESTDTQYF
V: TRBV20-1; J: TRBJ1-4; length: 15; D: -; size: few; DNA: TGCAGTGTCCACCCCCCCCTGGGAACTAATGAAAAACTGTTTTTT; CDR3: CSVHPPLGTNEKLFF
V: TRBV20-1; J: TRBJ2-1; length: 11; D: -; size: many; DNA: TGCAGTGCTAGATCCGGGGACGAGCAGTTCTTC; CDR3: CSARSGDEQFF
V: TRBV21-1; J: TRBJ2-2; length: 13; D: -; size: -; DNA: TGTGCCAGCAGCAAAGGGGGGGCCGGGGAGCTGTTTTTT; CDR3: CASSKGGAGELFF
V: TRBV30; J: TRBJ1-1; length: 13; D: -; size: many; DNA: TGTGCCTGGAGCCTAGGGTTCGACAGTGAAGCTTTCTTT; CDR3: CAWSLGFDSEAFF
V: TRBV7-8; J: TRBJ2-2; length: 19; D: TRBD2; size: many; DNA: TGTGCCAGCAGCTTCCTCGGGTGGACTAGCGGGCTGAACACCGGGGAGCTGTTTTTT; CDR3: CASSFLGWTSGLNTGELFF
V: TRBV10-3; J: TRBJ1-1; length: 13; D: -; size: many; DNA: TGTGCCATCAGCCAACAGGTGAACACTGAAGCTTTCTTT; CDR3: CAISQQVNTEAFF
V: TRBV29-1; J: TRBJ2-2; length: 14; D: TRBD1; size: many; DNA: TGCAGCGTTGAGGACAGGGTGAGCCCCGGGGAGCTGTTTTTT; CDR3: CSVEDRVSPGELFF
V: TRBV15; J: TRBJ2-3; length: 17; D: TRBD2; size: many; DNA: TGTGCCACCTCTAATCCTCTTAGCGGGTCCCACACAGATACGCAGTATTTT; CDR3: CATSNPLSGSHTDTQYF
V: TRBV20-1; J: TRBJ1-1; length: 13; D: -; size: -; DNA: TGCAGTGCCCAAGGGAGTTGGAACACTGAAGCTTTCTTT; CDR3: CSAQGSWNTEAFF
V: TRBV7-2; J: TRBJ2-5; length: 13; D: -; size: -; DNA: TGTGCCAGCAACCCCATGGGGGTGGAGACCCAGTACTTC; CDR3: CASNPMGVETQYF
V: TRBV12-3/TRBV12-4; J: TRBJ1-1; length: 13; D: -; size: many; DNA: TGTGCCAGCAGTCCGGACCCGAACACTGAAGCTTTCTTT; CDR3: CASSPDPNTEAFF
V: TRBV20-1; J: TRBJ1-1; length: 13; D: TRBD1; size: many; DNA: TGCAGTGCTACCCAGGGGGCAGGCACTGAAGCTTTCTTT; CDR3: CSATQGAGTEAFF
V: TRBV7-8; J: TRBJ1-4; length: 13; D: -; size: many; DNA: TGTGCCAGCAGCTTGTCGGGTTATGAAAAACTGTTTTTT; CDR3: CASSLSGYEKLFF
V: TRBV12-3/TRBV12-4; J: TRBJ2-2; length: 17; D: TRBD2; size: -; DNA: TGTGCCAGCAGTTCGGAACGGACTAGCGGGAGAGTCGGGGAGCTGTTTTTT; CDR3: CASSSERTSGRVGELFF
V: TRBV2; J: TRBJ2-5; length: 12; D: -; size: -; DNA: TGTGCCAGCAGTGATTTGGCGGAGACCCAGTACTTC; CDR3: CASSDLAETQYF
V: TRBV19; J: TRBJ2-4; length: 11; D: -; size: many; DNA: TGTGCCACTAAGCGCTTTGACATTCAGTACTTC; CDR3: CATKRFDIQYF
V: TRBV5-1; J: TRBJ1-5; length: 15; D: -; size: -; DNA: TGCGCCAGCAGCTTGGACAGCGGGGGGAATCAGCCCCAGCATTTT; CDR3: CASSLDSGGNQPQHF
V: TRBV5-1; J: TRBJ1-2; length: 12; D: -; size: many; DNA: TGCGCCAGCAGCTTGGCCAGCAGCGGCTACACCTTC; CDR3: CASSLASSGYTF
V: TRBV29-1; J: TRBJ2-7; length: 14; D: -; size: many; DNA: TGCAGCGCCTCACCGACGCCTTATGGCTACGAGCAGTACTTC; CDR3: CSASPTPYGYEQYF
V: TRBV5-1; J: TRBJ2-3; length: 17; D: TRBD2; size: -; DNA: TGCGCCATCAGCCGGAGCGGGGGCCGATTTAGCACAGATACGCAGTATTTT; CDR3: CAISRSGGRFSTDTQYF
V: TRBV27; J: TRBJ2-1; length: 13; D: -; size: many; DNA: TGTGCCAGCAGTTTAATCTGGAGAACTGAGCAGTTCTTC; CDR3: CASSLIWRTEQFF
V: TRBV6-5; J: TRBJ1-6; length: 13; D: -; size: few; DNA: TGTGCCAGCAGTTATGCAGATAATTCACCCCTCCACTTT; CDR3: CASSYADNSPLHF
V: TRBV21-1; J: TRBJ2-4; length: 16; D: -; size: few; DNA: TGTGCCAGCAGCAGGCACAGGCGGACCTCCAAAAACATTCAGTACTTC; CDR3: CASSRHRRTSKNIQYF
V: TRBV5-1; J: TRBJ2-3; length: 18; D: TRBD2; size: few; DNA: TGCGCCAGCAGCTTCGGGAATAGCGGGACTAGGGTCACAGATACGCAGTATTTT; CDR3: CASSFGNSGTRVTDTQYF
V: TRBV12-3/TRBV12-4; J: TRBJ2-6; length: 18; D: -; size: few; DNA: TGTGCCAGCAGTCCCCCATACCGGACAGCAAATGGGGCCAACGTCCTGACTTTC; CDR3: CASSPPYRTANGANVLTF